This T cell receptor (beta chain) came from a study of blood T cells in healthy people across ages. The second PCR ran roughly 7 to 12 cycles with a sample-barcoded 5' primer and J-beta primers. Each TCR beta cDNA got a 12-nucleotide random molecular identifier. MiXCR, applied by TCRdb to the 5' RACE reads, yields one record per CDR3 protein. The sample yields fewer than 2 million distinct CDR3 sequences, roughly two fifths seen once. The CDR3 is made up of 15 amino acids. The V and J ends lost 5 bases and 4 bases respectively, with 17 bases between them. CDR1 and CDR2 from the germline V gene are SEHNR and FQNEAQ (reference sequence).

The sequenced sample was blood. This receptor was obtained from a human donor in good health. The chain uses TRBV7-9 and TRBJ1-2; D is undetermined. The CDR3 sequence: CASSPGSGRPYGYTF. The CDR3 region has the DNA TGTGCCAGCAGCCCTGGGAGTGGCAGGCCCTATGGCTACACCTTC.